This is a list of T cell receptor beta chains from one sample in a study of regulatory T cells in long-lasting Graves disease. A single record per CDR3 protein comes from TCRdb applying MiXCR to the multiplex PCR reads. The sample gives some 600,000 distinct CDR3 sequences, about 15% of which show up once; around 13% is in the top ten. This sample was shared with a second study, whose subject was T cells in Graves' hyperthyroidism and ophthalmopathy.

The sequencing here drew on peripheral blood mononuclear cells (PBMCs), taken at new diagnosis, from a patient treated with antithyroid drugs. These receptors were collected from a man aged 18 to 35 with Graves disease. The CDR3 runs from the conserved cysteine through the conserved F or W. A D gene is named only where the DNA matches it firmly. Clone size is shown for a subset of rows, as once, few, many or a class of expanded clone.

abundance,v_gene,d_gene,j_gene,CDR3aa,CDR3nt
many,TRBV10-3,TRBD1,TRBJ1-2,CAISKTGGKDYGYTF,TGTGCCATCAGCAAGACAGGGGGAAAAGACTATGGCTACACCTTC
many,TRBV12-3/TRBV12-4,.,TRBJ1-4,CASSSSATNEKLFF,TGTGCCAGCAGTTCTTCAGCAACTAATGAAAAACTGTTTTTT
few,TRBV27,.,TRBJ2-7,CASSFPDYRAYEQYF,TGTGCCAGCAGTTTCCCGGATTACAGGGCGTACGAGCAGTACTTC
few,TRBV20-1,TRBD2,TRBJ2-1,CSARGLAGGHEQFF,TGCAGTGCTAGGGGACTAGCGGGAGGGCACGAGCAGTTCTTC
.,TRBV4-1,TRBD1,TRBJ2-5,CASSQALTGNQETQYF,TGCGCCAGCAGCCAAGCCCTGACAGGGAATCAAGAGACCCAGTACTTC
.,TRBV5-1,.,TRBJ2-4,CASSPGGGKNIQYF,TGCGCCAGCAGCCCTGGAGGGGGGAAAAACATTCAGTACTTC
few,TRBV6-1,.,TRBJ2-7,CASSAQGLSYEQYF,TGTGCCAGCAGTGCACAGGGATTGTCCTACGAGCAGTACTTC
.,TRBV11-3,TRBD2,TRBJ2-1,CASSLIWSSGSEQFF,TGTGCCAGCAGCTTAATTTGGTCTAGCGGGTCTGAGCAGTTCTTC
many,TRBV7-9,.,TRBJ1-2,CASSLATAAEVYGYTF,TGTGCCAGCAGCTTAGCGACGGCGGCGGAGGTCTATGGCTACACCTTC
.,TRBV7-8,TRBD2,TRBJ2-7,CASSPRVSSGRSYEQYF,TGTGCCAGCAGCCCACGGGTGTCTAGCGGGAGGTCCTACGAGCAGTACTTC
many,TRBV5-1,.,TRBJ2-1,CASSLEGWGYNEQFF,TGCGCCAGCAGCCTGGAGGGGTGGGGATACAATGAGCAGTTCTTC
.,TRBV29-1,TRBD2,TRBJ2-7,CSVDEREGYEQYF,TGCAGCGTTGATGAGCGGGAGGGGTACGAGCAGTACTTC
few,TRBV5-1,TRBD2,TRBJ2-7,CASSPVTSGGYEQYF,TGCGCCAGCAGCCCGGTCACTAGCGGAGGCTACGAGCAGTACTTC
.,TRBV20-1,.,TRBJ1-3,CSARGTAGNTIYF,TGCAGTGCTAGAGGGACAGCTGGAAACACCATATATTTT
.,TRBV20-1,TRBD2,TRBJ2-1,CSARDGAGAAHNEQFF,TGCAGTGCTAGAGATGGTGCGGGAGCGGCCCACAATGAGCAGTTCTTC
.,TRBV14,.,TRBJ2-7,CASSPLWGSSYGQYF,TGTGCCAGCAGCCCTCTATGGGGGAGCTCCTACGGGCAGTACTTC
many,TRBV7-9,TRBD2,TRBJ2-7,CASSSDGLAGNEQYF,TGTGCCAGCAGCTCGGATGGACTAGCGGGAAACGAGCAGTACTTC
.,TRBV2,TRBD1,TRBJ1-2,CASSASGGHGYTF,TGTGCCAGCAGTGCTTCAGGGGGGCATGGCTACACCTTC
many,TRBV29-1,TRBD1,TRBJ2-7,CSVPGQAREQYF,TGCAGCGTTCCCGGACAGGCGAGGGAGCAGTACTTC
few,TRBV20-1,TRBD1,TRBJ1-6,CSAQGAEGYNSPLHF,TGCAGTGCACAGGGGGCTGAGGGCTATAATTCACCCCTCCACTTT
.,TRBV7-3,TRBD2,TRBJ2-3,CASSLRAGGPLDTQYF,TGTGCCAGCAGCTTACGGGCGGGAGGGCCCTTGGATACGCAGTATTTT
many,TRBV11-2,.,TRBJ1-1,CASSGTRGGGTEAFF,TGTGCCAGCAGCGGGACGCGGGGCGGCGGCACTGAAGCTTTCTTT
.,TRBV5-1,.,TRBJ2-7,CASSVEGQTYEQYF,TGCGCCAGCAGCGTGGAGGGGCAGACCTACGAGCAGTACTTC
.,TRBV6-1,TRBD1,TRBJ2-7,CAISRGQDPYEQYF,TGTGCCATCAGTAGGGGACAGGACCCCTACGAGCAGTACTTC
.,TRBV5-4,TRBD2,TRBJ2-5,CASSLSAGGGKETQYF,TGTGCCAGCAGCTTGTCGGCGGGAGGGGGAAAAGAGACCCAGTACTTC
many,TRBV6-2/TRBV6-3,.,TRBJ2-5,CASSYMLAGDQETQYF,TGTGCCAGCAGTTACATGTTGGCAGGGGATCAAGAGACCCAGTACTTC
many,TRBV6-5,TRBD2,TRBJ2-5,CASSYSIAGSGETQYF,TGTGCCAGCAGTTACTCGATAGCGGGTTCAGGAGAGACCCAGTACTTC
many,TRBV30,.,TRBJ1-1,CAWNRDTEAFF,TGTGCCTGGAACAGGGATACTGAAGCTTTCTTT
few,TRBV20-1,.,TRBJ1-1,CSAPHAQNTEAFF,TGCAGTGCCCCACACGCTCAGAACACTGAAGCTTTCTTT
.,TRBV6-2/TRBV6-3,.,TRBJ2-3,CASRLLGDADTQYF,TGTGCCAGCCGACTGTTGGGGGACGCAGATACGCAGTATTTT
.,TRBV2,.,TRBJ2-2,CASSQDSLDTGELFF,TGTGCCAGCAGCCAGGACAGTCTGGACACCGGGGAGCTGTTTTTT
.,TRBV20-1,.,TRBJ1-5,CSAKLQTQPQHF,TGCAGTGCTAAACTACAGACGCAGCCCCAGCATTTT
few,TRBV20-1,TRBD1,TRBJ2-7,CSANPLQGSYEQYF,TGCAGTGCTAACCCACTACAGGGGAGCTACGAGCAGTACTTC
many,TRBV7-6,.,TRBJ2-7,CASSPLTTTYEQYF,TGTGCCAGCAGCCCCCTGACGACTACCTACGAGCAGTACTTC
few,TRBV3-1,.,TRBJ2-1,CASSQDRLLYNEQFF,TGTGCCAGCAGCCAAGATAGACTGCTTTACAATGAGCAGTTCTTC
many,TRBV6-9,TRBD2,TRBJ2-7,CASRPTSGIYF,TGTGCCAGCAGGCCGACTAGCGGGATTTACTTC
many,TRBV6-2/TRBV6-3,TRBD1,TRBJ1-5,CASSYSRRGHQPQHF,TGTGCCAGCAGTTACTCGAGAAGGGGGCATCAGCCCCAGCATTTT
few,TRBV5-1,.,TRBJ2-7,CASSLEPNAAYEQYF,TGCGCCAGCAGCTTGGAGCCCAACGCGGCCTACGAGCAGTACTTC
many,TRBV11-2,TRBD2,TRBJ2-5,CASSYNWGGSKETQYF,TGTGCCAGCAGCTACAATTGGGGGGGGTCCAAGGAGACCCAGTACTTC
few,TRBV5-1,.,TRBJ2-3,CASSYTSSPDTQYF,TGCGCCAGCAGCTACACTAGTTCCCCAGATACGCAGTATTTT
few,TRBV27,.,TRBJ2-5,CASSSYRAGWQETQYF,TGTGCCAGCAGTTCCTACAGGGCTGGTTGGCAAGAGACCCAGTACTTC
.,TRBV10-3,.,TRBJ1-1,CATTLRDGMNTEAFF,TGTGCCACCACCTTGCGCGACGGCATGAACACTGAAGCTTTCTTT
many,TRBV10-3,TRBD1,TRBJ1-1,CAISDRGQGAYTEAFF,TGTGCCATCAGTGACCGTGGACAGGGGGCTTACACTGAAGCTTTCTTT
.,TRBV30,.,TRBJ2-1,CASCVGGYNEQFF,TGTGCCAGTTGTGTGGGGGGATACAATGAGCAGTTCTTC
.,TRBV5-1,TRBD2,TRBJ2-1,CASSLIVFGRGGDNEQFF,TGCGCCAGCAGCTTAATTGTGTTTGGGCGGGGGGGAGACAATGAGCAGTTCTTC
.,TRBV7-9,TRBD1,TRBJ2-2,CARSGQAPNTGELFF,TGTGCCCGCAGCGGACAGGCACCCAACACCGGGGAGCTGTTTTTT
many,TRBV29-1,.,TRBJ2-1,CSTLRDNEQFF,TGCAGCACCCTCCGGGACAATGAGCAGTTCTTC
few,TRBV19,.,TRBJ1-2,CAISKGYGYTF,TGTGCCATCAGCAAGGGGTATGGCTACACCTTC
many,TRBV5-1,TRBD2,TRBJ2-5,CASSISSGQETQYF,TGCGCCAGCAGCATCTCTAGCGGCCAAGAGACCCAGTACTTC
few,TRBV20-1,.,TRBJ2-1,CSARDFSSEAPYNEQFF,TGCAGTGCTAGAGATTTTTCCTCAGAAGCGCCCTACAATGAGCAGTTCTTC
many,TRBV27,TRBD2,TRBJ2-1,CATTPRLAGKGNEQFF,TGTGCCACCACGCCCCGGCTAGCGGGAAAGGGGAATGAGCAGTTCTTC
many,TRBV5-1,.,TRBJ2-3,CASSAGPSTDTQYF,TGCGCCAGCAGCGCGGGACCATCCACAGATACGCAGTATTTT
few,TRBV9,.,TRBJ2-7,CASSPRQGGGAYEQYF,TGTGCCAGCAGCCCCCGTCAGGGCGGCGGGGCTTACGAGCAGTACTTC
.,TRBV7-3,TRBD2,TRBJ2-1,CASSPHGAGDNEQFF,TGTGCCAGCAGCCCCCATGGGGCGGGGGACAATGAGCAGTTCTTC
.,TRBV5-1,TRBD1,TRBJ1-5,CASSLEGQGAGQPQHF,TGCGCCAGCAGCTTGGAGGGACAGGGGGCGGGTCAGCCCCAGCATTTT
many,TRBV18,.,TRBJ2-7,CASSPRVLRNPYEQYF,TGTGCCAGCTCACCACGGGTCCTCCGAAACCCCTACGAGCAGTACTTC